Shown below are 18 T cell receptor beta chains from a single sample sequenced in a study of control samples from healthy donors and cancer patients. Measured with immunoSEQ multiplex PCR; TCRdb has only the in-frame clones, and not every one. The sample contains 150,000 to 200,000 clones, roughly 92% of which appear only once. Sequencing was done on a sample of blood. Receptors were obtained from a woman aged 25 to 39 in good health.

The genes are TRBV19 and TRBJ1-2, with a tentative D call TRBD1 (5 bases). The V end lost 5 bases, the J end lost 4 bases, and 11 bases lay between the germline ends. The CDR3 extends over 13 amino acids. Germline CDR1 LNHDA, CDR2 SQIVND (reference sequence). The CDR3 loop reads CASSFPGPYGYTF. The CDR3 DNA is TGTGCCAGTAGTTTCCCGGGGCCCTATGGCTACACCTTC. Together with reference TRBV19 and TRBJ1-2, the CDR3 gives the full variable domain: DGGITQSPKYLFRKEGQNVTLSCEQNLNHDAMYWYRQDPGQGLRLIYYSQIVNDFQKGDIAEGYSVSREKKESFPLTVTSAQKNPTAFYLCASSFPGPYGYTFGSGTRLTVV.

V usage is TRBV4-1 and J usage is TRBJ2-1; 9 nucleotides agree with TRBD2. In germline, CDR1 is MGHRA, CDR2 YSYEKL. Trimming at V came to 1 base and at J to 8 bases, leaving 6 bases not matched to a gene. The CDR3 runs 15 residues. DNA for the CDR3: TGCGCCAGCAGCCAAGTTGTAGCGGGAGTTTATGAGCAGTTCTTC. This translates into CASSQVVAGVYEQFF.

V is TRBV10-3 and J is TRBJ2-1; 15 nucleotides line up with TRBD2. The CDR3 totals 22 residues. The V segment lost 0 bases and the J segment 9 bases; nucleotides outside the gene matches: 21. Germline CDR1 ENHRY, CDR2 SYGVKD. DNA of the CDR3: TGTGCCATCAGTGAGTCGCCAGGGGCCAAACGGACTAGCGGGAGGGGTGAGGGTGAGCAGTTCTTC. This translates into CAISESPGAKRTSGRGEGEQFF.

V gene TRBV10-1 combines with J gene TRBJ2-5; a possible D gene is TRBD2 (6 bases). Trimming shortened V by 6 bases and J by 2 bases, and 10 bases separated the two germline ends. CDR1 is WNHNN, CDR2 SYGVQD, per germline (reference sequence). This CDR3 contains 13 residues. CDR3 nucleotides: TGCGCCAGCAGAGCGGGTCTTCAAGAGACCCAGTACTTC. Protein: CASRAGLQETQYF.

The J gene is TRBJ2-2, the V gene TRBV5-4, with D possibly TRBD2 on 6 matching bases. The length of the CDR3 is 16 residues. V lost 4 bases and J lost 4, with 17 bases in between. Germline CDR1 reads SGHNT; CDR2 reads YYREEE (reference sequence). The CDR3 sequence: CASSLLGGGGTGELFF. The CDR3 nucleotides are TGTGCCAGCAGCCTCCTCGGGGGTGGGGGCACCGGGGAGCTGTTTTTT.

V is TRBV5-4 and J is TRBJ1-1; TRBD1 matches 7 bases. Germline CDR1 reads SGHNT; CDR2 reads YYREEE (reference sequence). Trimming took 4 bases from V and 6 from J; bases not matched to a gene: 6. The CDR3 length is 13 residues. CDR3 in DNA: TGTGCCAGCAGCACGCGACAGGGTCCTGAAGCTTTCTTT. It yields the protein CASSTRQGPEAFF.

This clone was observed a single time. This sequence joins TRBV6-6 and TRBJ1-2, with D perhaps matching TRBD1 (5 bases). CDR1 is MNHNY and CDR2 is SVGAGI in the germline V gene (reference sequence). The CDR3 covers 14 residues. V was shortened by 4 bases and J by 4 bases, with 13 bases between the two germline ends. This CDR3 reads CASSSQGVGYGYTF. CDR3 DNA: TGTGCCAGCAGTTCCCAGGGTGTTGGCTATGGCTACACCTTC.

The V call is TRBV13, the J call TRBJ2-2, with 8 bases matching TRBD2. The CDR3 length is 19 residues. Germline values: CDR1 PRHDT, CDR2 FYEKMQ (reference sequence). The ends lost 4 bases at V and 0 bases at J; junction bases unmatched: 13. As DNA, the CDR3 is TGTGCCAGCAGCTCCCGTAGACTAGCGATGGCTGCGAACACCGGGGAGCTGTTTTTT. Translation gives CASSSRRLAMAANTGELFF.

This sequence joins TRBV6-1 and TRBJ2-2; weak D call: TRBD1 (5 bases). Germline V CDR1 and CDR2: MNHNS, SASEGT. This CDR3 comprises 14 residues. V lost 2 bases to trimming and J lost 6 bases, with 10 bases between them. Here the CDR3 DNA reads TGTGCCAGCAGTGAATACACAGGAGCCGGGGAGCTGTTTTTT. Translated, it gives CASSEYTGAGELFF.

The V gene is TRBV4-3, the J gene TRBJ2-7; 9 bases align to TRBD2. This CDR3 has 15 residues. Losses at the gene ends were 4 bases for V and 4 bases for J; bases not matched to a gene: 8. Germline V CDR1 and CDR2: LGHNA, YSLEER. CDR3 bases: TGCGCCAGCAGCCCCAGTAGCGGGAGCTATTACGAGCAGTACTTC. Its protein is CASSPSSGSYYEQYF.

This chain uses TRBV19 with TRBJ1-6; maybe TRBD1 (5 bases). Germline lookup yields CDR1 LNHDA and CDR2 SQIVND (reference sequence). This CDR3 spans 15 amino acids. V was clipped by 8 bases and J by 5 bases, with 16 bases between them. The CDR3 DNA reads as TGTGCCAGTCCGGCCCTGGCGGGGGATAATTCACCCCTCCACTTT. The encoded protein is CASPALAGDNSPLHF.

This clone was found once. The chain is built from TRBV5-1 and TRBJ2-2; 8 bases map to TRBD2. The V gene's germline CDR1 is SGHRS and CDR2 YFSETQ. This CDR3 is 16 amino acids long. After removal of 4 bases from V and 3 bases from J, the junction contained 8 bases not matched to a gene. CDR3 protein: CASSNSGNGYTGELFF. CDR3 coding DNA: TGCGCCAGCAGCAATAGCGGGAATGGTTACACCGGGGAGCTGTTTTTT.

The chain uses TRBV30 and TRBJ2-5, with unresolved D. Looked up from germline, CDR1 is GTSNPN and CDR2 is SVGIG (reference sequence). This CDR3 region has 13 residues. Trimming took off 1 base at V and 5 bases at J, with 11 bases between the two ends. CDR3 DNA: TGTGCCTGGAGTGCCGGCCTCCAGGAGACCCAGTACTTC. This codes for CAWSAGLQETQYF.

The chain joins TRBV30 to TRBJ1-6; no firm D call. This CDR3 region has 14 residues. V shed 0 bases and J shed 7 bases, with 10 bases lying between them. The germline V gene encodes CDR1 GTSNPN and CDR2 SVGIG (reference sequence). The CDR3 DNA follows: TGTGCCTGGAGTGTACGAATGCTGAATTCACCCCTCCACTTT. Translation gives CAWSVRMLNSPLHF.

This clone was observed a single time. The V gene is TRBV5-1, the J gene TRBJ2-1; 11 bases agree with TRBD2. The germline V gene has CDR1 SGHRS and CDR2 YFSETQ. Trimming cost V 4 bases and J 5 bases; bases outside gene matches: 11. The CDR3 contains 17 residues. DNA for the CDR3: TGCGCCAGCAGCCCCGGACTAGCGGGTCACTTTAACAATGAGCAGTTCTTC. Amino acid sequence: CASSPGLAGHFNNEQFF.

The V and J genes are TRBV5-5 and TRBJ2-7; a weak D match, TRBD2 (5 bases). Trimming stripped 2 bases from V and 6 bases from J, with 15 bases between. The CDR3 contains 14 residues. Germline V gene lookup returns CDR1 SGHKS and CDR2 YYEKEE (reference sequence). The DNA for the CDR3 is TGTGCCAGCAGCTTCACCGGGTCCGGAGGCGAGCAGTACTTC. Amino acid sequence: CASSFTGSGGEQYF.

The V call is TRBV7-9, the J call TRBJ2-7; 7 nucleotides line up with TRBD1. Looked up from germline, CDR1 is SEHNR and CDR2 is FQNEAQ (reference sequence). With V trimmed by 7 bases and J by 3 bases, 3 bases remained unmatched. This CDR3 has 12 residues. CDR3 in amino acids: CASKGADYEQYF. The DNA for the CDR3 is TGTGCCAGCAAGGGGGCTGACTACGAGCAGTACTTC.

This clone was seen a few times. V gene TRBV11-1 combines with J gene TRBJ1-1; D is ambiguous. Germline loops: CDR1 SGHAT, CDR2 FQDESV (reference sequence). Trimming removed 1 base from V and 0 bases from J, with 6 bases in between. The CDR3 contains 14 residues. The DNA for the CDR3 is TGTGCCAGCAGCTTAGGATTGATGAACACTGAAGCTTTCTTT. Amino acid sequence: CASSLGLMNTEAFF.